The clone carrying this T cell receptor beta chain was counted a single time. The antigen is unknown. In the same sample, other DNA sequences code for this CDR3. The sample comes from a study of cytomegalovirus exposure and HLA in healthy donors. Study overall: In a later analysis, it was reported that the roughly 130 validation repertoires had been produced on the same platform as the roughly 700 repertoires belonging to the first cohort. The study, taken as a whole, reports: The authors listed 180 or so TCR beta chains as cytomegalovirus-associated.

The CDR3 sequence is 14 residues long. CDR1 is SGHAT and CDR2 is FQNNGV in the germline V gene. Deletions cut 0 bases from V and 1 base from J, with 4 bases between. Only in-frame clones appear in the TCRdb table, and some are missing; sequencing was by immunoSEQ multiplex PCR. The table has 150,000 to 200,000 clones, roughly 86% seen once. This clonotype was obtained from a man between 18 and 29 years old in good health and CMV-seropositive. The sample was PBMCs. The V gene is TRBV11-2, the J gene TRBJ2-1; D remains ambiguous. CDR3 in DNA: TGTGCCAGCAGCTTAGACAGATCCTACAATGAGCAGTTCTTC. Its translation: CASSLDRSYNEQFF. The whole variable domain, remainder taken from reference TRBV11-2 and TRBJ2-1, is EAGVAQSPRYKIIEKRQSVAFWCNPISGHATLYWYQQILGQGPKLLIQFQNNGVVDDSQLPKDRFSAERLKGVDSTLKIQPAKLEDSAVYLCASSLDRSYNEQFFGPGTRLTVL.